This T cell receptor beta chain is drawn from a study of blood T cell repertoires in COVID-19. Overall study: PBMCs, B-cell-depleted T cells, or T cells were the source of the cDNA or gDNA that made up the material.

Only in-frame clones appear in the TCRdb table, and some are missing; sequencing was by immunoSEQ multiplex PCR. Of about 310,000 clones in the sample, around 89% are singletons; the top ten hold around 0.98%. The CDR3 loop spans 14 amino acids. CDR1 SGHTA and CDR2 FQGTGA come from the germline V gene. V shed 5 bases and J shed 2 bases, with 9 bases lying between them. Those enrolled in Seattle joined during active infection and were followed longitudinally afterward. V gene TRBV7-3 combines with J gene TRBJ2-2; a weak D match, TRBD2 (5 bases). The TCR comes from a woman aged 40 to 50 with COVID-19, enrolled during active disease. The material sequenced was peripheral blood. In DNA, the CDR3 is TGTGCCAGCAGCCATGGACTTAACACCGGGGAGCTGTTTTTT. Translating gives CASSHGLNTGELFF.